A single sample is the source of the 28 T cell receptor beta chains below, sequenced in a study of blood T cell repertoires in COVID-19 (dated by TCRdb to about 2020). The method was the immunoSEQ multiplex PCR assay. Sourced from immuneACCESS, this table was stored by TCRdb with only in-frame sequences that have V and J called. A share of the clones is absent; for the studies checked, an unresolved V gene accounts for under half, and the remainder has no known explanation. In this sample the table shows fewer than 500,000 clones, approximately 92% of which occur a single time. Of the sample, around 1.1% falls within the top ten clones. Sequenced material: PBMCs or T cells enriched from blood (not recorded which). The receptors come from a man younger than 45 who had recovered from COVID-19.

The chain carries TRBV28 and TRBJ1-2; D ambiguous. Trimming removed 6 bases at V and 2 bases at J, with 22 bases between. The CDR3 has 17 amino acids. Per germline, CDR1 MDHEN and CDR2 SYDVKM. The CDR3 spells CASSPWSILGRNYGYTF. The CDR3 DNA reads TGTGCCAGCAGCCCGTGGTCAATACTAGGGCGGAACTATGGCTACACCTTC.

Only a few counts were recorded for this clone. The rearrangement joins TRBV11-2 to TRBJ2-1; 7 bases map to TRBD2. The CDR3 is 15 residues long. CDR1 SGHAT and CDR2 FQNNGV come from the germline V gene. With V trimmed by 5 bases and J by 4 bases, 8 bases remained unmatched. CDR3 DNA sequence: TGTGCCAGCAGCCGAGATCAGGGAGGGTACAATGAGCAGTTCTTC. Protein: CASSRDQGGYNEQFF. Together with reference TRBV11-2 and TRBJ2-1, the CDR3 gives the full variable domain: EAGVAQSPRYKIIEKRQSVAFWCNPISGHATLYWYQQILGQGPKLLIQFQNNGVVDDSQLPKDRFSAERLKGVDSTLKIQPAKLEDSAVYLCASSRDQGGYNEQFFGPGTRLTVL.

The chain is built from TRBV9 and TRBJ2-5; 7 bases map to TRBD2. The V gene end was trimmed by 5 bases and the J gene end by 2 bases; junction bases not matched to a gene: 9. Germline V gene sequence: CDR1 SGDLS, CDR2 YYNGEE. CDR3 length: 15 amino acids. CDR3 region: CASRGGSHQQETQYF. The CDR3 DNA follows: TGTGCCAGCAGGGGGGGGTCTCACCAGCAAGAGACCCAGTACTTC.

The chain recombines TRBV14 with TRBJ2-5, with 13 bases lining up with TRBD2. This CDR3 comprises 15 residues. Germline CDR1 and CDR2: SGHDN and FVKESK. Trimming at V came to 4 bases and at J to 4 bases, leaving 3 bases not matched to a gene. The CDR3 protein is CASSLGLAGVETQYF. The CDR3 nucleotides read TGTGCCAGCAGCCTTGGACTAGCGGGAGTAGAGACCCAGTACTTC.

J is TRBJ1-6 and V is TRBV11-3; D unclear. Germline CDR1 is SGHNT and CDR2 is YENEEA. Deletions cut 5 bases from V and 10 bases from J, with 12 bases between. CDR3 length equals 13 residues. The CDR3: CASSITDGSPLHF. Written as DNA, the CDR3 is TGTGCCAGCAGCATCACTGACGGGTCACCCCTCCACTTT. Full variable domain (remainder filled in from reference TRBV11-3 and TRBJ1-6): EAGVVQSPRYKIIEKKQPVAFWCNPISGHNTLYWYLQNLGQGPELLIRYENEEAVDDSQLPKDRFSAERLKGVDSTLKIQPAELGDSAVYLCASSITDGSPLHFGNGTRLTVT.

This chain connects TRBV6-5 to TRBJ2-1; TRBD1 agrees at 8 bases. CDR3 length: 15 residues. V lost 0 bases and J lost 7; bases outside the gene matches: 5. Germline V gives CDR1 MNHEY, CDR2 SVGAGI. As DNA, the CDR3 is TGTGCCAGCAGTTACTCGGTGACAGGGGTAAATGAGCAGTTCTTC. Translating it yields CASSYSVTGVNEQFF.

The chain recombines TRBV6-1 with TRBJ2-3, with D possibly being TRBD1 (6 bases). V lost 3 bases and J 1 base, leaving 11 bases between the germline ends. Germline CDR1 MNHNS, CDR2 SASEGT. The CDR3 is made up of 15 amino acids. The CDR3 region is CASSEGQTRTDTQYF. CDR3 DNA sequence: TGTGCCAGCAGTGAGGGACAAACACGCACAGATACGCAGTATTTT.

This clone appeared once. J is TRBJ1-1 and V is TRBV19, with a possible D match to TRBD1 (5 bases). The CDR3 is 13 amino acids. V lost 11 bases and J 4 bases, leaving 17 bases between the germline ends. Germline-derived CDR1 and CDR2 are LNHDA and SQIVND (reference sequence). As DNA, the CDR3 is TGTGCCTCCACAAGGGGTCTGGCCACTGAAGCTTTCTTT. This translates into CASTRGLATEAFF.

This clone was seen a handful of times. The chain has TRBV5-1 and TRBJ2-7, with 7 bases that match TRBD2. This CDR3 has 15 amino acids. CDR1 is SGHRS and CDR2 is YFSETQ in the germline V gene. J was trimmed by 2 bases and V by 4 bases; bases with no gene match: 9. Here the CDR3 DNA reads TGCGCCAGCAGCGAGAGTAGCGGGCACCCCTACGAGCAGTACTTC. Amino acid sequence: CASSESSGHPYEQYF.

The rearrangement uses TRBV5-1 and TRBJ1-1, with D perhaps matching TRBD1 (5 bases). CDR1 is SGHRS and CDR2 is YFSETQ in the germline V gene. Trimming took off 3 bases at V and 5 bases at J, with 11 bases between the two ends. The CDR3 is 13 residues long. CDR3 loop: CASSWEGWTEAFF. For the CDR3, the DNA is TGCGCCAGCAGCTGGGAGGGGTGGACTGAAGCTTTCTTT.

The V call is TRBV18, the J call TRBJ2-5; possibly TRBD2 for D (5 bases). The germline CDR1 and CDR2 sequences are KGHSH and LQKENI. V was pared by 3 bases and J by 1 base, with 12 bases between. The CDR3 loop spans 15 amino acids. The CDR3 spells CASSPKDGGQETQYF. CDR3 in DNA: TGTGCCAGCTCACCCAAGGACGGAGGCCAAGAGACCCAGTACTTC. The whole variable domain, filled in from reference TRBV18 and TRBJ2-5, reads NAGVMQNPRHLVRRRGQEARLRCSPMKGHSHVYWYRQLPEEGLKFMVYLQKENIIDESGMPKERFSAEFPKEGPSILRIQQVVRGDSAAYFCASSPKDGGQETQYFGPGTRLLVL.

This rearrangement joins TRBV27 to TRBJ1-2, with TRBD1 matching 8 bases. CDR1 is MNHEY, CDR2 SMNVEV, per germline (reference sequence). The length of the CDR3 is 12 residues. V lost 3 bases to trimming and J lost 14 bases; unmatched junction nucleotides: 8. The CDR3 DNA sequence: TGTGCCAGCAGTTTCCCACAGGGGGGGCTAACCTTC. It is translated as CASSFPQGGLTF.

V usage is TRBV15 and J usage is TRBJ1-1; D is ambiguous. Trimming stripped 0 bases from V and 0 bases from J, with 5 bases between. This CDR3 contains 14 residues. The germline gives CDR1 LNHNV, CDR2 YYDKDF (reference sequence). The CDR3 reads CATSRDSVNTEAFF. CDR3 in DNA: TGTGCCACCAGCAGAGATTCAGTGAACACTGAAGCTTTCTTT.

The chain couples TRBV2 to TRBJ2-5; the D gene is possibly TRBD2 (6 bases). The CDR3 contains 13 residues. CDR1 is SNHLY, CDR2 FYNNEI, per germline. Trimming removed 8 bases from V and 0 bases from J, with 10 bases in between. DNA of the CDR3: TGTGCCAGCGTATGGGACTACCAAGAGACCCAGTACTTC. Its translation: CASVWDYQETQYF. Full variable domain (missing parts from reference TRBV2 and TRBJ2-5): EPEVTQTPSHQVTQMGQEVILRCVPISNHLYFYWYRQILGQKVEFLVSFYNNEISEKSEIFDDQFSVERPDGSNFTLKIRSTKLEDSAMYFCASVWDYQETQYFGPGTRLLVL.

The chain combines TRBV27 with TRBJ1-4; 9 bases map to TRBD1. Germline assignment: CDR1 MNHEY and CDR2 SMNVEV (reference sequence). The CDR3 spans 15 residues. V lost 5 bases to trimming and J lost 3 bases; unmatched junction nucleotides: 4. The DNA of the CDR3 is TGTGCCAGCAGTAGAGGACAGGGGTCTAATGAAAAACTGTTTTTT. Residues: CASSRGQGSNEKLFF. The variable domain in full, with the rest retrieved from reference TRBV27 and TRBJ1-4, is EAQVTQNPRYLITVTGKKLTVTCSQNMNHEYMSWYRQDPGLGLRQIYYSMNVEVTDKGDVPEGYKVSRKEKRNFPLILESPSPNQTSLYFCASSRGQGSNEKLFFGSGTQLSVL.

This chain joins TRBV28 and TRBJ1-5; D remains ambiguous. The length of the CDR3 is 12 residues. V gave up 8 bases and J gave up 11 bases, with 16 bases separating them. Germline-derived CDR1 and CDR2 are MDHEN and SYDVKM. CDR3 loop: CASCLLADSQHF. Here the CDR3 DNA reads TGTGCCAGCTGCCTCTTAGCGGACTCCCAGCATTTT.

The V call is TRBV10-3, the J call TRBJ2-3, with TRBD1 matching over 10 bases. Germline V lookup: CDR1 ENHRY, CDR2 SYGVKD. The CDR3 runs to 14 residues. The trim removed 6 bases at V and 3 bases at J, leaving 3 bases unmatched. CDR3 amino acids: CAISRTGGTDTQYF. The CDR3 bases are TGTGCCATCAGCCGGACAGGGGGAACAGATACGCAGTATTTT.

This clone came up once. This chain uses TRBV4-2 with TRBJ1-1; weak D call: TRBD1 (6 bases). Germline CDR1 is LGHNA and CDR2 is YNFKEQ. V was trimmed by 5 bases and J by 2 bases, leaving 15 bases between them. The CDR3 contains 15 residues. CDR3 residues: CASSTRGSTNTEAFF. As DNA, the CDR3 is TGTGCCAGCAGCACCAGGGGCAGTACTAACACTGAAGCTTTCTTT.

The chain links TRBV11-3 to TRBJ1-2, with TRBD1 matching 10 bases. Germline loops: CDR1 SGHNT, CDR2 YENEEA. With 5 bases clipped from V and 3 bases from J, the junction kept 6 bases outside the gene matches. The CDR3 is made up of 15 amino acids. The CDR3 DNA is TGTGCCAGCAGCGAGACAGGGGGCTCTGACTATGGCTACACCTTC. It yields the protein CASSETGGSDYGYTF. The whole variable domain, remainder taken from reference TRBV11-3 and TRBJ1-2, is EAGVVQSPRYKIIEKKQPVAFWCNPISGHNTLYWYLQNLGQGPELLIRYENEEAVDDSQLPKDRFSAERLKGVDSTLKIQPAELGDSAVYLCASSETGGSDYGYTFGSGTRLTVV.

This chain connects TRBV28 to TRBJ1-2; no definite D call. Trimming pared 8 bases from V and 2 bases from J, leaving 6 bases between. This CDR3 has 11 amino acids. Germline CDR1 MDHEN, CDR2 SYDVKM. The CDR3 DNA reads TGTGCCAGCGGGCCGAACTATGGCTACACCTTC. This encodes CASGPNYGYTF.

A word on this clone: Other DNA sequences of this sample code for an identical CDR3. The V call is TRBV5-1, the J call TRBJ2-7, with 8 bases lining up with TRBD2. Trimming at V came to 0 bases and at J to 0 bases, leaving 2 bases not matched to a gene. The CDR3 runs to 15 residues. Germline lookup yields CDR1 SGHRS and CDR2 YFSETQ. The CDR3 DNA reads TGCGCCAGCAGCTTGGGCACTAGCGGCTCCTACGAGCAGTACTTC. Translating it yields CASSLGTSGSYEQYF.

The chain carries TRBV6-5 and TRBJ2-7, with D unclear. Between the trimmed V and J ends, which lost 5 bases and 4 bases, there was a span of 12 bases. The V gene's germline CDR1 is MNHEY and CDR2 SVGAGI. The CDR3 covers 13 residues. In DNA form, the CDR3 reads TGTGCCAGCAGTCCCTCCTCGGAGTACGAGCAGTACTTC. It translates to CASSPSSEYEQYF.

The chain couples TRBV7-2 to TRBJ2-5; 10 bases are shared with TRBD2. V was pared by 2 bases and J by 4 bases, with 4 bases of the junction left unmatched. Germline lookup yields CDR1 SGHTA and CDR2 FQGNSA. This CDR3 is 15 amino acids long. The CDR3 bases are TGTGCCAGCAGCTTACGAGCGGGAGGGGTAGAGACCCAGTACTTC. Translating gives CASSLRAGGVETQYF. The complete variable domain, with remaining parts taken from reference TRBV7-2 and TRBJ2-5, reads GAGVSQSPSNKVTEKGKDVELRCDPISGHTALYWYRQSLGQGLEFLIYFQGNSAPDKSGLPSDRFSAERTGGSVSTLTIQRTQQEDSAVYLCASSLRAGGVETQYFGPGTRLLVL.

V gene TRBV5-5 combines with J gene TRBJ2-4, with 8 positions matching TRBD1. Germline lookup yields CDR1 SGHKS and CDR2 YYEKEE (reference sequence). V lost 0 bases and J lost 1; bases outside the gene matches: 6. The CDR3 covers 17 residues. CDR3 in amino acids: CASSLDPGQAAKNIQYF. The CDR3 DNA reads TGTGCCAGCAGCTTGGACCCGGGACAGGCGGCCAAAAACATTCAGTACTTC.

The genes are TRBV5-1 and TRBJ2-7, with TRBD2 matching over 10 bases. The CDR3 totals 14 residues. The junction had 2 bases not matched to a gene; V was cut back by 3 bases and J by 2 bases. Germline assignment: CDR1 SGHRS and CDR2 YFSETQ. The CDR3 region is CASSSSGRTYEQYF. CDR3 sequence (DNA): TGCGCCAGCAGCTCTAGCGGGAGAACCTACGAGCAGTACTTC.

V and J are TRBV12-3 or TRBV12-4 and TRBJ1-6; maybe TRBD1 (5 bases). Trimming shortened V by 6 bases and J by 9 bases, and 9 bases separated the two germline ends. The CDR3 covers 12 residues. The CDR3 coding sequence is TGTGCCAGCAGATCAGGGTTTTCACCCCTCCACTTT. Translated, it gives CASRSGFSPLHF.

The rearrangement uses TRBV7-9 and TRBJ2-1; D uncertain. Germline CDR1 reads SEHNR; CDR2 reads FQNEAQ (reference sequence). The CDR3 is 18 residues long. V gave up 1 base and J gave up 6 bases, with 22 bases separating them. CDR3 sequence (DNA): TGTGCCAGCAGCTTAGGGAGTAGACGGTCAATTCGGATCAATGAGCAGTTCTTC. Amino acids: CASSLGSRRSIRINEQFF.

The V call is TRBV4-1, the J call TRBJ1-6; no clear D. V was trimmed by 8 bases and J by 9 bases, leaving 8 bases between them. Germline V gene lookup returns CDR1 MGHRA and CDR2 YSYEKL. The CDR3 has 11 residues. The CDR3 protein is CASGGSSPLHF. The CDR3 bases are TGCGCCAGCGGAGGGAGTTCACCCCTCCACTTT.